The clone carrying this T cell receptor beta chain came up many times. V lost 7 bases and J 1 base, leaving 7 bases between the germline ends. The length of the CDR3 is 12 residues. Germline assignment: CDR1 SEHNR and CDR2 FQNEAQ (reference sequence). Researchers took RNA transcripts and amplified TCR beta CDR3 regions from them. Investigators did first-round RT-PCR with HTBI primers, then second-round multiplex PCR. TCRdb reprocessed the multiplex PCR reads with MiXCR, giving one entry per CDR3 protein. Here the sample spans around 340,000 distinct CDR3 sequences, under 20% being singletons. This sample is drawn from a study of Graves' ophthalmopathy and Graves' hyperthyroidism. Orbital computed tomography, thyroid ultrasound, TRAb, serum thyroxine and clinical symptoms formed the basis of diagnosis.

The gene calls are TRBV7-9 and TRBJ1-1; D unresolved. Sequenced input: peripheral blood. This clonotype was sampled from an adult man with Graves' ophthalmopathy. The CDR3 DNA follows: TGTGCCAGCAATACAGAGAACACTGAAGCTTTCTTT. Its protein product is CASNTENTEAFF. The variable domain in full, with the rest retrieved from reference TRBV7-9 and TRBJ1-1, is DTGVSQNPRHKITKRGQNVTFRCDPISEHNRLYWYRQTLGQGPEFLTYFQNEAQLEKSRLLSDRFSAERPKGSFSTLEIQRTEQGDSAMYLCASNTENTEAFFGQGTRLTVV.